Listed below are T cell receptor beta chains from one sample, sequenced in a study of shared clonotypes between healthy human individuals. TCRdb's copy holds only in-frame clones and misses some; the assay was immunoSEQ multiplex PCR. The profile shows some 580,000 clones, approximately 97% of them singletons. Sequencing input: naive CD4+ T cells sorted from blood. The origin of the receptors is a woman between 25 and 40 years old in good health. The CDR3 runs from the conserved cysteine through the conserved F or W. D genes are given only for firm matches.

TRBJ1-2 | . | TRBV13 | CASSLGLGAFYGYTF | TGTGCCAGCAGCTTAGGCCTTGGAGCATTCTATGGCTACACCTTC
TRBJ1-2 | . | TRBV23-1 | CASSQRPGPKWGYTF | TGCGCCAGCAGTCAGCGTCCGGGGCCTAAATGGGGCTACACCTTC
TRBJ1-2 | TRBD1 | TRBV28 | CASSLGTVVYGYTF | TGTGCCAGCAGTTTAGGGACAGTCGTCTATGGCTACACCTTC
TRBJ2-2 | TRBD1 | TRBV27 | CASKGAQGWTGELFF | TGTGCCAGCAAGGGGGCGCAGGGATGGACCGGGGAGCTGTTTTTT
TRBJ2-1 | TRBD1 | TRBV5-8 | CASSLRGLSNEQFF | TGTGCCAGCAGCTTAAGGGGGCTATCCAATGAGCAGTTCTTC
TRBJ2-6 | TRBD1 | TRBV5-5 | CASSLAPTGVGANVLTF | TGTGCCAGCAGCCTAGCCCCGACAGGGGTCGGGGCCAACGTCCTGACTTTC
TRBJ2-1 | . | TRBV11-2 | CASSLASGNEQFF | TGTGCCAGCAGCTTAGCGTCGGGTAATGAGCAGTTCTTC
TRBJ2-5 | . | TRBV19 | CASSAWDGKLQETQYF | TGTGCCAGTAGCGCCTGGGACGGGAAACTCCAAGAGACCCAGTACTTC
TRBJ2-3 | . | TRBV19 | CASSMGRVPDTQYF | TGTGCCAGTAGTATGGGGCGGGTCCCAGATACGCAGTATTTT
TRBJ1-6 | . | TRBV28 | CASSLGQGNSPLHF | TGTGCCAGCAGTTTAGGGCAGGGTAATTCACCCCTCCACTTT
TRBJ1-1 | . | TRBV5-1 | CASSLLAGTMNTEAFF | TGCGCCAGCAGCTTACTGGCGGGCACCATGAACACTGAAGCTTTCTTT
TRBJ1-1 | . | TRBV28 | CASSLLAGSEAFF | TGTGCCAGCAGTTTATTGGCAGGTTCTGAAGCTTTCTTT
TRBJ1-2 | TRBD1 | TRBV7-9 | CASSLPGQGNFDGYTF | TGTGCCAGCAGCCTCCCGGGACAGGGGAATTTTGATGGCTACACCTTC
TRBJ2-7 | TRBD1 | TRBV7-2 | CASSLTGGQVSYEQYF | TGTGCCAGCAGCTTAACAGGAGGACAGGTTTCCTACGAGCAGTACTTC
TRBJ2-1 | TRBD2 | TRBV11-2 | CASSPPTSGKNEQFF | TGTGCCAGCAGCCCACCGACTAGCGGGAAAAATGAGCAGTTCTTC
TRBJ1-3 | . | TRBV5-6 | CASWFSSGNTIYF | TGTGCCAGCTGGTTCTCCTCTGGAAACACCATATATTTT
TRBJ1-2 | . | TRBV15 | CATSREGATDGYTF | TGTGCCACCAGCAGAGAAGGGGCGACAGATGGCTACACCTTC
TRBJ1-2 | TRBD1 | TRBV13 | CASSLPVLQGVYGYTF | TGTGCCAGCAGCTTACCCGTCCTACAGGGGGTATATGGCTACACCTTC
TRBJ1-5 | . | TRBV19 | CASNLQVSNQPQHF | TGTGCCAGTAATCTCCAGGTCAGCAATCAGCCCCAGCATTTT
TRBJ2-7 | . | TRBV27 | CASSPRLAGEQYF | TGTGCCAGCAGTCCCCGCCTAGCCGGGGAGCAGTACTTC
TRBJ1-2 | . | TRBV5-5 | CASSYQPLGHGYTF | TGTGCCAGCAGCTACCAGCCTCTGGGGCATGGCTACACCTTC
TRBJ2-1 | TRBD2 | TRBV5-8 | CASSPGLAGGPLGNEQFF | TGTGCCAGCAGCCCGGGACTAGCGGGAGGTCCGCTGGGAAATGAGCAGTTCTTC
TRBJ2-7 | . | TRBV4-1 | CASSQGSGEQYF | TGCGCCAGCAGCCAAGGGTCGGGCGAGCAGTACTTC